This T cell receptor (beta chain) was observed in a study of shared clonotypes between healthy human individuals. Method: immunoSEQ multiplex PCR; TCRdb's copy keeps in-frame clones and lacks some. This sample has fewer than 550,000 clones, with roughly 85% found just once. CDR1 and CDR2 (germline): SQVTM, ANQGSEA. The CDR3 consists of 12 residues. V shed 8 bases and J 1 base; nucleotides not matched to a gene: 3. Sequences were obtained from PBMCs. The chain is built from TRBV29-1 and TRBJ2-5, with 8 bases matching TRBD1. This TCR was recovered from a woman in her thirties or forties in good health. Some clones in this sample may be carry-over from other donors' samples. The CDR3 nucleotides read TGCAGCACAGGACAGGGCCAAGAGACCCAGTACTTC. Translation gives CSTGQGQETQYF.